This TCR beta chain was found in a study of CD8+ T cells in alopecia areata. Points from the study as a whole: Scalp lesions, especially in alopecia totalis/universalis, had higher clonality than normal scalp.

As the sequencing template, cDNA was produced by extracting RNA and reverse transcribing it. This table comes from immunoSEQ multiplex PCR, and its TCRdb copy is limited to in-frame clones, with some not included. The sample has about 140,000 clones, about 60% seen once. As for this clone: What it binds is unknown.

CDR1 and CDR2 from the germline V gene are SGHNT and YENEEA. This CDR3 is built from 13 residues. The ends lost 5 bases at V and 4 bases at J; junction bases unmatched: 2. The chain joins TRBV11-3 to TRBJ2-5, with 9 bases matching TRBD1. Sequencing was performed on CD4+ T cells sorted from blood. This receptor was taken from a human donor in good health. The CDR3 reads CASSGTGLETQYF. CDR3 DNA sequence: TGTGCCAGCAGCGGGACAGGGTTAGAGACCCAGTACTTC.